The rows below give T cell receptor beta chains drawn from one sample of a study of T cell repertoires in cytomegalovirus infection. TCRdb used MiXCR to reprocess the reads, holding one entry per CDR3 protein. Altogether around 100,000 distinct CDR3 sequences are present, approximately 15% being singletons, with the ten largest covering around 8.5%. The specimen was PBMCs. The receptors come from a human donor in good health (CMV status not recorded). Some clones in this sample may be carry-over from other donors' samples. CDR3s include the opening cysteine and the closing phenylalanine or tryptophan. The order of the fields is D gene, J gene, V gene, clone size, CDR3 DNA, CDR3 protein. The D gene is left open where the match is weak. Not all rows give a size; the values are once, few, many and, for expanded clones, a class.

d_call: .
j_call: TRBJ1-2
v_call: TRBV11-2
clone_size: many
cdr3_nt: TGTGCCAGCAGCTTAGGGCAGTACTATGGCTACACCTTC
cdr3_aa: CASSLGQYYGYTF

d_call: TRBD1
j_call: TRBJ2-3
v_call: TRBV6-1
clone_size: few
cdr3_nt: TGTGCCACCAGGACAGGCGGAAGTACGCAGTATTTT
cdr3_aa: CATRTGGSTQYF

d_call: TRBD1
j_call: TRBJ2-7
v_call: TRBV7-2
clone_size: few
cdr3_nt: TGTGCCAGCATCACCCCGTTGGGGACAGAGGATTCCTACGAGCAGTACTTC
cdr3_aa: CASITPLGTEDSYEQYF

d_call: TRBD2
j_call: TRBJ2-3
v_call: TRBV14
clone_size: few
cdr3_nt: TGTGCCAGCAGCCAAGCCGGCGGGGGGGCAGATACGCAGTATTTT
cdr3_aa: CASSQAGGGADTQYF

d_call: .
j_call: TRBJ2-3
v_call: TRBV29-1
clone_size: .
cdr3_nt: TGCAGCGTTACTACAGAGAGCACAGATACGCAGTATTTT
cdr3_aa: CSVTTESTDTQYF

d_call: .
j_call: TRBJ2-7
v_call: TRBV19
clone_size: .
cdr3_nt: TGTGCCAGTAGTCGGCCATCCTTGGACGAGCAGTACTTC
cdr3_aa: CASSRPSLDEQYF

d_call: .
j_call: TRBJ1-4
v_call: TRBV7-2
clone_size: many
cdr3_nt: TGTGCCAGCAGGCTACGGCGGGAAGGAGAAAAACTGTTTTTT
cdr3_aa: CASRLRREGEKLFF

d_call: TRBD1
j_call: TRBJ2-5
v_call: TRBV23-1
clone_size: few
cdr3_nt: TGCGCCAGCACCTGGACGACAGGGGGCGGGGAGACCCAGTACTTC
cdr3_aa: CASTWTTGGGETQYF

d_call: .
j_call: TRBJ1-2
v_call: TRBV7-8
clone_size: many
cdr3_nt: TGTGCCAGCAGCTTAGCCGGGGGCTACTATGGCTACACCTTC
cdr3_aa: CASSLAGGYYGYTF

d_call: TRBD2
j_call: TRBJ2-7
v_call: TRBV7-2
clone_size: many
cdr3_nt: TGTGCCAGCAGCTCCCAAGCGGGGGCCCTTTCCTACGAGCAGTACTTC
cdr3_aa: CASSSQAGALSYEQYF

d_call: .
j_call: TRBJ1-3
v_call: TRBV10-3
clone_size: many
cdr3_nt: TGTGCCATCAGTGAGTCGATGGCAGGAAGAGGAAACACCATATATTTT
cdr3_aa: CAISESMAGRGNTIYF

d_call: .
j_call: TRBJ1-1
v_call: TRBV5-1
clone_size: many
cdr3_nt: TGCGCCAGCAGCCAGGACAGTTCCAGACTTCGCCACTTCTTT
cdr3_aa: CASSQDSSRLRHFF

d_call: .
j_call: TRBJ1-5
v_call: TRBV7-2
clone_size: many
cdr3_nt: TGTGCCAGCAGCTACTATAATCAGCCCCAGCATTTT
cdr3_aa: CASSYYNQPQHF

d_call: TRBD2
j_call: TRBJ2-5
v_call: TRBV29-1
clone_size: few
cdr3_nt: TGCAGCGCTGTACAACAGGGACTAGCGGGACAGACCCAGTACTTC
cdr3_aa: CSAVQQGLAGQTQYF

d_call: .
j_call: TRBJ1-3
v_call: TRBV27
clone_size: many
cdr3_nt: TGTGCCAGCAGTAGGGACGGCTTTTCTGGAAACACCATATATTTT
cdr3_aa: CASSRDGFSGNTIYF

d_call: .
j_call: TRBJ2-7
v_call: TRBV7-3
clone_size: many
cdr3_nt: TGTGCCAGCAGCCTCACTCCATTTAGCGAGCAGTACTTC
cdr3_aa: CASSLTPFSEQYF

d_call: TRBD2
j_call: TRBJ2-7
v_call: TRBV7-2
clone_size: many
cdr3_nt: TGTGCCAGCAGCTACCGACTAGCGGGGGGACTTTTTTACGAGCAGTACTTC
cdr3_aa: CASSYRLAGGLFYEQYF

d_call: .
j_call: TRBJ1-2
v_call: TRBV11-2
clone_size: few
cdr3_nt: TGTGCCAGCAGCTTATCGTTGAACTATGGCTACACCTTC
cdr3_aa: CASSLSLNYGYTF

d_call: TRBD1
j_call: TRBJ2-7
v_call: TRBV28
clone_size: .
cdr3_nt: TGTGCCAGCAGGGATCCGGGACAGGGAGGCTACGAGCAGTACTTC
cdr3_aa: CASRDPGQGGYEQYF

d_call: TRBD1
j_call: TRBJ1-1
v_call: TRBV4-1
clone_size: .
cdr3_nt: TGCGCCAGCAGCCAACAAACAGGCTCGACAGGGAGGAACACTGAAGCTTTCTTT
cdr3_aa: CASSQQTGSTGRNTEAFF

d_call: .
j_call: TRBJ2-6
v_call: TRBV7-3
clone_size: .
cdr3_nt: TGTGCCAGCAGCGACCGGGTTGTGGCCAACGTCCTGACTTTC
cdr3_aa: CASSDRVVANVLTF

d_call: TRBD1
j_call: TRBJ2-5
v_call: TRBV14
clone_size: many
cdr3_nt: TGTGCCAGCAGCGTATCTATAGCAGGGGGCCAGTACTTC
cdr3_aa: CASSVSIAGGQYF

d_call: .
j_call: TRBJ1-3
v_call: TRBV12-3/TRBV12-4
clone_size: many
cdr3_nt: TGTGCCAGCGTCCGGGGCTCTGGAAACACCATATATTTT
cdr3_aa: CASVRGSGNTIYF

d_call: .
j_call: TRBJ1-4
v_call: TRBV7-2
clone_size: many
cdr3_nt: TGTGCCAGCAGCGAATGGGGGCCCCATGAAAAACTGTTTTTT
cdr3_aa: CASSEWGPHEKLFF

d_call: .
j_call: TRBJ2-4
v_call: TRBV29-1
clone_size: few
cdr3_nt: TGCAGCGCGACAGTATCAGCCAAAAACATTCAGTACTTC
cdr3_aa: CSATVSAKNIQYF

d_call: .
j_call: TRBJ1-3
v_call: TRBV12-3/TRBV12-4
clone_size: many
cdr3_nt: TGTGCCAGCATATCGACTCGGGGCTCACTCTCTGGAAACACCATATATTTT
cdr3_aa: CASISTRGSLSGNTIYF

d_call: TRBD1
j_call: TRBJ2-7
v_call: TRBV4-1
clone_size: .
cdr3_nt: TGCGCCAGCAGCCATTCCGGGACAGGGAACTACGAGCAGTACTTC
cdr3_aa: CASSHSGTGNYEQYF

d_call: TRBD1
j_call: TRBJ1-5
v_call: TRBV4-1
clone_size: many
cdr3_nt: TGCGCCAGCAGCCCAGACAGGGGGAACAATCAGCCCCAGCATTTT
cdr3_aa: CASSPDRGNNQPQHF

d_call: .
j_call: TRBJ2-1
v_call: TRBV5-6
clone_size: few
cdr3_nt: TGTGCCAGCAGCTTGGATCAGGGATCGACCTACAATGAGCAGTTCTTC
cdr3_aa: CASSLDQGSTYNEQFF

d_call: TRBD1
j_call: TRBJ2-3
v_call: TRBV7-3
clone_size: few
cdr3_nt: TGTGCCAGCAGCACTGGACAGGGTGGGGTCACAGATACGCAGTATTTT
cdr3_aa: CASSTGQGGVTDTQYF

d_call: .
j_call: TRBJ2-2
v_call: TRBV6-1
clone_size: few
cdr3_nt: TGTGCCAGCAGTGAATTCACCGGGGAGCTGTTTTTT
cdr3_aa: CASSEFTGELFF